These 8 T cell receptor beta chains came from one sample sequenced in a study of cytomegalovirus exposure and HLA in healthy donors. PCR used 60 Vbeta primers and 13 Jbeta primers. Sequencing was performed with immunoSEQ multiplex PCR; in TCRdb, only in-frame clones are kept and a portion is missing. The table includes 85,000 to 100,000 clones, over 75% detected once. The sample comprised PBMCs. All receptors derive from a man between 45 and 60 years old in good health and CMV-seropositive.

V gene TRBV30 combines with J gene TRBJ2-2; D might be TRBD2 (7 bases). V lost 3 bases to trimming and J lost 5 bases, with 10 bases between them. The length of the CDR3 is 13 residues. Germline V gene data show CDR1 as GTSNPN and CDR2 as SVGIG (reference sequence). CDR3 protein: CAWRRGATGELFF. The CDR3 DNA reads as TGTGCCTGGAGACGGGGGGCAACCGGGGAGCTGTTTTTT. Variable domain in full (rest from reference TRBV30 and TRBJ2-2): SQTIHQWPATLVQPVGSPLSLECTVEGTSNPNLYWYRQAAGRGLQLLFYSVGIGQISSEVPQNLSASRPQDRQFILSSKKLLLSDSGFYLCAWRRGATGELFFGEGSRLTVL.

V is TRBV4-3 and J is TRBJ2-1; D not resolved. The V end lost 9 bases, the J end lost 3 bases, and 15 bases lay between the germline ends. Germline CDR1 LGHNA, CDR2 YSLEER. This CDR3 region has 14 residues. The CDR3 protein is CASGPEKLYNEQFF. DNA for the CDR3: TGCGCCAGTGGTCCGGAGAAGCTCTACAATGAGCAGTTCTTC.

The J gene is TRBJ2-3, the V gene TRBV19; D possibly corresponds to TRBD1 (5 bases). The V gene's germline CDR1 is LNHDA and CDR2 SQIVND (reference sequence). Trimming pared 6 bases from V and 2 bases from J, leaving 15 bases between. The CDR3 contains 15 residues. For the CDR3, the DNA is TGTGCCAGTAGGGAGCAAGGGGATGTCACAGATACGCAGTATTTT. It yields the protein CASREQGDVTDTQYF.

This clone has a handful of counts. The chain couples TRBV30 to TRBJ1-2; TRBD1 matches at 9 bases. The trim removed 5 bases at V and 8 bases at J, leaving 6 bases unmatched. The CDR3 spans 12 residues. The germline gives CDR1 GTSNPN, CDR2 SVGIG (reference sequence). The CDR3 here is CAWGQGSGGYTF. CDR3 bases: TGTGCCTGGGGACAGGGGTCGGGGGGCTACACCTTC.

This clone has more than one count but fewer than ten. V usage is TRBV6-5 and J usage is TRBJ1-2; the match to TRBD1 covers 7 bases. This CDR3 is built from 13 residues. With V trimmed by 2 bases and J by 4 bases, 1 base remained unmatched. Germline V gene data show CDR1 as MNHEY and CDR2 as SVGAGI. The CDR3 loop is CASSYGDSYGYTF. The CDR3 coding sequence is TGTGCCAGCAGTTACGGGGACAGCTATGGCTACACCTTC.

This clone was seen only a few times. The V call is TRBV7-8, the J call TRBJ2-5, with 8 positions matching TRBD1. J was trimmed by 7 bases and V by 6 bases; bases with no gene match: 10. The CDR3 runs 14 residues. Looked up from germline, CDR1 is SGHVS and CDR2 is FQNEAQ. The DNA of the CDR3 is TGTGCCAGCAGGCCCGGACAGGGCGGGCGGACCCAGTACTTC. It specifies CASRPGQGGRTQYF.

The chain links TRBV25-1 to TRBJ1-3; D gene ambiguous. Germline V gene data show CDR1 as MGHDK and CDR2 as SYGVNS. The CDR3 has 12 residues. V was clipped by 5 bases and J by 10 bases, with 12 bases between them. The CDR3 loop is CASSSGSRTIYF. CDR3 nucleotide sequence: TGTGCCAGCAGTTCGGGGTCAAGGACCATATATTTT.

The genes are TRBV7-2 and TRBJ1-5; D unclear. The germline V gene encodes CDR1 SGHTA and CDR2 FQGNSA. V was shortened by 1 base and J by 5 bases, with 6 bases between the two germline ends. The CDR3 has 13 amino acids. The chain's CDR3 is CASSLDADQPQHF. CDR3 DNA: TGTGCCAGCAGCTTAGATGCGGATCAGCCCCAGCATTTT.